This T cell receptor (beta chain) was obtained from a study of a mutant IDH1 vaccine in newly diagnosed glioma (dated by TCRdb to about 2021). Regarding the study in general: The roughly 34 treated patients were around 60% male and approximately 40% female, with a mean age of around 40 years. Prior to enrollment, patients had been given standard therapy consisting of radiotherapy alone, temozolomide alone, or radiochemotherapy with temozolomide, with the combination given to most patients. Peripheral blood was collected at six visits: V03 (baseline), V05, V07, V10, V12 and V13. Longitudinal TCRB deep sequencing was performed for about 25 treated patients wherever samples were available for exploratory analyses.

Library creation used the immunoSEQ multiplex PCR assay. The hsTCRB Kit was used according to the manufacturer's protocol to amplify rearranged TCR beta chain sequences. Sequencing of TCRB libraries was carried out on an Illumina MiSeq. As for the authors' bioinformatics: The kit vendor's proprietary platform handled demultiplexing, trimming and gene mapping. TCRdb retrieved this table from immuneACCESS and kept in-frame rearrangements only. Not all clones are present; in checked studies, unresolved V genes account for under half, and no reason is known for the remainder. The DNA gave D and trimming, while V, J and clone size come from that table. This sample gives 85,000 to 100,000 clones in total; approximately 90% of them show up just once. Jointly, the top ten make up roughly 0.6% of the sample. As encoded in the germline V gene (reference sequence), CDR1 is WNHNN while CDR2 is SYGVQD. The V and J ends are trimmed by 5 bases and 5 bases, leaving 9 bases between them. The CDR3, from cysteine to phenylalanine, totals 13 residues. The retained sequence is limited to the CDR3, 39 bases, with the frame set at the first base.

Comment on this clone: Its antigen target is currently unknown. Base qualities are not at hand, and no much larger clone is one base apart.

According to the study, the label for this sample's time point signals: baseline, week 1 (first vaccination visit). The treatment or condition label corresponds to: pre-vaccination baseline after standard-of-care therapy. All donors had newly diagnosed IDH1-mutant astrocytomas of WHO grade 3 or 4 that showed loss of nuclear ATRX. The samples were drawn from NOA16, a multicentre, single-arm, open-label phase I trial in Germany that tested a mutant IDH1 peptide vaccine in humans for the first time. Blood drawn at visit V03 was used as the baseline sample for immunogenicity testing. Genomic DNA for TCRB sequencing was extracted from EDTA blood using the DNeasy Blood and Tissue Kit. Study-level results and caveats: Selection of PBMC samples for TCRB deep sequencing was based on availability. The authors noted that analyses of patient blood samples could not be reproduced because of sample limitations. Pseudoprogression appeared unrelated to alterations in the top peripheral T cell clonotypes detected by TCRB sequencing. Vaccine-induced immune responses across multiple MHC alleles were detected in 80% to 95% of patients.

The source was PBMCs, collected from a glioma patient treated with radiotherapy, temozolomide or both. The sequence was collected from a woman aged 45 to 65 with glioma. The sequence joins TRBV10-1 to TRBJ2-2; the D gene cannot be resolved reliably. The CDR3 amino acid sequence is: CASSSGWTGELFF. The bases are TGCGCCAGCAGTTCCGGGTGGACCGGGGAGCTGTTTTTT.